This T cell receptor (beta chain) stems from a study of blood T cell repertoires in COVID-19. Study at large: PBMCs, B-cell-depleted T cells, or T cells provided the cDNA or gDNA that made up the material.

Germline CDR1 reads SGDLS; CDR2 reads YYNGEE. Trimming stripped 2 bases from V and 0 bases from J, with 8 bases between. There are 15 residues in the CDR3. In the study's own analysis: Amplification with reference gene primers provided the estimates of nucleated cell counts. Libraries were prepared by immunoSEQ multiplex PCR; TCRdb keeps only in-frame clonotypes and omits some of them. V, J and clone size derive from that table, while D and trimming were established from the DNA sequence. Among 150,000 to 200,000 clones listed, 90% to 95% were seen once. The TCR originated in a woman in her forties or fifties with acute or convalescent COVID-19. The V call is TRBV9, the J call TRBJ2-2, with D maybe TRBD2 (6 bases). The sample was peripheral blood. The CDR3 sequence is CASSVGTSNTGELFF. The CDR3 DNA is TGTGCCAGCAGCGTCGGGACTTCGAACACCGGGGAGCTGTTTTTT.